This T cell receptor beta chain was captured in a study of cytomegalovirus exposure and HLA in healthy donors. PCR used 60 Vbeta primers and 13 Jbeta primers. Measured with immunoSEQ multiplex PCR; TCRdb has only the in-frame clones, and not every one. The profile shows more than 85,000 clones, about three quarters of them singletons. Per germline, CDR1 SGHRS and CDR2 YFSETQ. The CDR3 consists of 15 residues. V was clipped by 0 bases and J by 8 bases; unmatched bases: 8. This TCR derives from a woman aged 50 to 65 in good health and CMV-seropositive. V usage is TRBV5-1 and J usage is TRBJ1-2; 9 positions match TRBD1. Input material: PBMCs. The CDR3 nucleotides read TGCGCCAGCAGCTTGGATGGACAGGGGTTCCGGGGCTACACCTTC. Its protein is CASSLDGQGFRGYTF. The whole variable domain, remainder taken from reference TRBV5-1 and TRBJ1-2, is KAGVTQTPRYLIKTRGQQVTLSCSPISGHRSVSWYQQTPGQGLQFLFEYFSETQRNKGNFPGRFSGRQFSNSRSEMNVSTLELGDSALYLCASSLDGQGFRGYTFGSGTRLTVV.